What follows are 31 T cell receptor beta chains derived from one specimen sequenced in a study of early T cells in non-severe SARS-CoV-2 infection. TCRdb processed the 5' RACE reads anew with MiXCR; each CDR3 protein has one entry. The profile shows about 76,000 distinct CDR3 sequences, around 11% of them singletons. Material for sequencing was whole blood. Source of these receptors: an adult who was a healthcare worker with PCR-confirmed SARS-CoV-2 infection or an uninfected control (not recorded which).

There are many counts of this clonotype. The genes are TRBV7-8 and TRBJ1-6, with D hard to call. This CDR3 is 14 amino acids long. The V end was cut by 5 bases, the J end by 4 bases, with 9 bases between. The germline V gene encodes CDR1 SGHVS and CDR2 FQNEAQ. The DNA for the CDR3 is TGTGCCAGCAGCAAGGGCGGTTATAATTCACCCCTCCACTTT. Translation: CASSKGGYNSPLHF.

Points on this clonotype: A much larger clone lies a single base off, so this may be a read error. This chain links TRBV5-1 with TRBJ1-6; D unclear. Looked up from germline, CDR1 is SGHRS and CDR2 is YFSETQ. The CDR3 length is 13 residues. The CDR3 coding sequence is TGCGCCAGCAGCTTGGATGATAATACACCCCTCCACTTT. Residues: CASSLDDNTPLHF.

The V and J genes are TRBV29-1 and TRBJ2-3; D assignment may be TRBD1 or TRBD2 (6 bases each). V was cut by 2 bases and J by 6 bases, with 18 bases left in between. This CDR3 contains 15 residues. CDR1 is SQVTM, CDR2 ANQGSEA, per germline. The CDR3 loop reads CSVEYKGHREDTQYF. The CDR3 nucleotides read TGCAGCGTTGAATATAAGGGACACCGGGAGGATACGCAGTATTTT.

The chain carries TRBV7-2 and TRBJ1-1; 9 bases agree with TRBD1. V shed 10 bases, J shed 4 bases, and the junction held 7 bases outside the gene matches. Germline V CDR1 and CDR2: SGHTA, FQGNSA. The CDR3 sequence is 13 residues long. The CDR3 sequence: CATTSTGGTEAFF. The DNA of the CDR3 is TGTGCCACCACTTCGACAGGGGGCACTGAAGCTTTCTTT. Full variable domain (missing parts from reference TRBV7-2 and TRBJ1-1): GAGVSQSPSNKVTEKGKDVELRCDPISGHTALYWYRQSLGQGLEFLIYFQGNSAPDKSGLPSDRFSAERTGGSVSTLTIQRTQQEDSAVYLCATTSTGGTEAFFGQGTRLTVV.

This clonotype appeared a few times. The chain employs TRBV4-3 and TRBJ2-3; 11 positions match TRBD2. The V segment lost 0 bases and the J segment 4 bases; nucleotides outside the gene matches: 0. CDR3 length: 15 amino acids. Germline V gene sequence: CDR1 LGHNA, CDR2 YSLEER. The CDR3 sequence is CASSQDSGGADTQYF. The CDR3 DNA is TGCGCCAGCAGCCAAGATAGCGGGGGGGCAGATACGCAGTATTTT.

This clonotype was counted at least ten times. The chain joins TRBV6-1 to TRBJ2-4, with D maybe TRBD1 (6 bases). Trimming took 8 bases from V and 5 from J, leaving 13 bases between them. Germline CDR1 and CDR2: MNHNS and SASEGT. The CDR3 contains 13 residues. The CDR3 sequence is CASQQGFENIQYF. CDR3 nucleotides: TGTGCCAGCCAACAGGGTTTTGAAAACATTCAGTACTTC.

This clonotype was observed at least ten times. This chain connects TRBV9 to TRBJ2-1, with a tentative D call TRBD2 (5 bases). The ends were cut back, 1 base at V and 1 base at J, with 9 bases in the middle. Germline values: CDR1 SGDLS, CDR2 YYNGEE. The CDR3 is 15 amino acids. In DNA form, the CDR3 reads TGTGCCAGCAGCGTAAACGGGGTGTCCTACAATGAGCAGTTCTTC. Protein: CASSVNGVSYNEQFF.

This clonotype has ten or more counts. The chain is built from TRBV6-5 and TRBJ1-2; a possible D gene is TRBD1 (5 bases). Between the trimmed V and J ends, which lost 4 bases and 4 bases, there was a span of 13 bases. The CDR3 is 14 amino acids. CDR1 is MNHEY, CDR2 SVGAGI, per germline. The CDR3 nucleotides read TGTGCCAGCAGTTCACAGACAGACAGCTATGGCTACACCTTC. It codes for CASSSQTDSYGYTF.

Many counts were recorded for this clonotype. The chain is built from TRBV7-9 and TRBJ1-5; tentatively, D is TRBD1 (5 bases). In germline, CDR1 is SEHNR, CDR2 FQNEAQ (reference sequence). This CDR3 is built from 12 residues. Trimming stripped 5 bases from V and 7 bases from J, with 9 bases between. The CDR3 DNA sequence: TGTGCCAGCAGCGGTCAGGGCCAGCCCCAGCATTTT. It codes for CASSGQGQPQHF.

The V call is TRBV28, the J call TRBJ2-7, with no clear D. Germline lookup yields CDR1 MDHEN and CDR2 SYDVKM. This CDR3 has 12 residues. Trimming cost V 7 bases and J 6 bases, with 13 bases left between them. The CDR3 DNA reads TGTGCCAGCACGATTCTTTACGGCGAGCAGTACTTC. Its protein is CASTILYGEQYF.

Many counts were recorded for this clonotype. The CDR3 DNA reads as TGCGCCAGCAGCCCGGTCTTGAGAGGGGAATCACCCCTCCACTTT. It encodes CASSPVLRGESPLHF. V and J are TRBV5-1 and TRBJ1-6; perhaps TRBD1 as D (5 bases). The CDR3 sequence is 15 residues long. Germline V gene data show CDR1 as SGHRS and CDR2 as YFSETQ. V dropped 4 bases and J dropped 10 bases, with 18 bases sitting between them.

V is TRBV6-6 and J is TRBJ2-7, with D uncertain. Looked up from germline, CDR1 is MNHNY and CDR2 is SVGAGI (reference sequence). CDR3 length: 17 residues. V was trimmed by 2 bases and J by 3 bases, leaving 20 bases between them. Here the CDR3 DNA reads TGTGCCAGCAGTTACATACCCCCCGGGCTTGAGTTCTACGAGCAGTACTTC. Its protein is CASSYIPPGLEFYEQYF.

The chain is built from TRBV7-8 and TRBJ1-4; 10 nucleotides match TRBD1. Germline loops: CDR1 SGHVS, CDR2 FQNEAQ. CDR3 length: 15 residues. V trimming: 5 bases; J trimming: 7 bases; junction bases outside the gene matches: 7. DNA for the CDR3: TGTGCCAGCAGCGACCGGGACAGGGGTTCTGAAAAACTGTTTTTT. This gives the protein CASSDRDRGSEKLFF.

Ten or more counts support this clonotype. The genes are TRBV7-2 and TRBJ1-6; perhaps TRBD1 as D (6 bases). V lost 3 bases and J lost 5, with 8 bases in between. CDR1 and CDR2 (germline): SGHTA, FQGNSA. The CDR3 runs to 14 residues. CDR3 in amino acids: CASSLGQHNSPLHF. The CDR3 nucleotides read TGTGCCAGCAGCTTGGGACAACATAATTCACCCCTCCACTTT.

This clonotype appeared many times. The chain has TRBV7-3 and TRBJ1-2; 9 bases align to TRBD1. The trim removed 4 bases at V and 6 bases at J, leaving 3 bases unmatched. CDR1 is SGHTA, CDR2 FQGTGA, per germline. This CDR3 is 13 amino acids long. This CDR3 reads CASSSTGGDGYTF. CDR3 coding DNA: TGTGCCAGCAGCTCGACAGGGGGAGATGGCTACACCTTC.

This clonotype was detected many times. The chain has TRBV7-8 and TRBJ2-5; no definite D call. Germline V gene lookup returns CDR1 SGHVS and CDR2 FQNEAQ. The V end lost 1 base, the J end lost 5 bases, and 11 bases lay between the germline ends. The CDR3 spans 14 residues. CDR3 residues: CASSLVLPRETQYF. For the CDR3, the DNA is TGTGCCAGCAGCTTAGTTCTCCCCCGGGAGACCCAGTACTTC.

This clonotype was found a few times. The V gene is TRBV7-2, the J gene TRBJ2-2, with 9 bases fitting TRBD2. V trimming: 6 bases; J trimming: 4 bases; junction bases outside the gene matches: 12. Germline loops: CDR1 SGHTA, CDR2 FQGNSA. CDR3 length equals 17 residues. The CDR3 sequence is CASRPVGSGGSTGELFF. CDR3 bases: TGTGCCAGCAGACCCGTAGGTAGCGGGGGATCCACCGGGGAGCTGTTTTTT.

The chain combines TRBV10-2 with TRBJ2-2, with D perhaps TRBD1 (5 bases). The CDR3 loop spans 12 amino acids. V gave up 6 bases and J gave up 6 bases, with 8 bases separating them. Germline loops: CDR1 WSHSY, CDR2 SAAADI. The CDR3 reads CASRDIPGELFF. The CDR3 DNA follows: TGCGCCAGCAGGGACATCCCCGGGGAGCTGTTTTTT.

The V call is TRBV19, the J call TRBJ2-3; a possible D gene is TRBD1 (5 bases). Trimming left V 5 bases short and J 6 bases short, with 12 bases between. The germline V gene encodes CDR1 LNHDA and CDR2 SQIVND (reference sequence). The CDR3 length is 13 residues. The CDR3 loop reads CASSDGQGDTQYF. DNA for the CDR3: TGTGCCAGTAGTGACGGGCAGGGCGATACGCAGTATTTT.

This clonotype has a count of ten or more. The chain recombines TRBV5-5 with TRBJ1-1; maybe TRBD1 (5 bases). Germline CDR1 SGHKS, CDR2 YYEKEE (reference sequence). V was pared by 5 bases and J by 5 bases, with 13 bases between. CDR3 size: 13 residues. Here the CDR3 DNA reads TGTGCCAGCAGTCGGGGGACGGAGACTGAAGCTTTCTTT. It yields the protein CASSRGTETEAFF.

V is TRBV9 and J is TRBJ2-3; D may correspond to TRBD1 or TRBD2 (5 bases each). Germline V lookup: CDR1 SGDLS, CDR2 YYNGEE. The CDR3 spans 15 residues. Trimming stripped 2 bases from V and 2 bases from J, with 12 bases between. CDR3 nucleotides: TGTGCCAGCAGCGTGATCGGGGCGTACACAGATACGCAGTATTTT. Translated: CASSVIGAYTDTQYF.

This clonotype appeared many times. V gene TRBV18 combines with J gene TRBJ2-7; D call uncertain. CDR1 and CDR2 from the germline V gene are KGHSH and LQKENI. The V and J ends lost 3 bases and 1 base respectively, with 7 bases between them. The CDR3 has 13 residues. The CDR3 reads CASSPDNSYEQYF. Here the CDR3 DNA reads TGTGCCAGCTCACCCGACAATTCCTACGAGCAGTACTTC.

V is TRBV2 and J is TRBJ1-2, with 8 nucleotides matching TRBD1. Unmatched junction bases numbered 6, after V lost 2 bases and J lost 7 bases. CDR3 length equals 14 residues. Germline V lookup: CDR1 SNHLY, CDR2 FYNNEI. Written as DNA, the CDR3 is TGTGCCAGCAGTGAACAGCAGGGGGCTAGTGGCTACACCTTC. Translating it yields CASSEQQGASGYTF.

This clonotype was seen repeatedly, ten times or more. Here the CDR3 DNA reads TGTGCCAGCAGTTTTTCGGCACTAGCAGAGACCCAGTACTTC. Translation: CASSFSALAETQYF. The chain carries TRBV12-3 or TRBV12-4 and TRBJ2-5, with D possibly being TRBD2 (6 bases). The CDR3 is 14 amino acids. Trimming left V 3 bases short and J 4 bases short, with 12 bases between.

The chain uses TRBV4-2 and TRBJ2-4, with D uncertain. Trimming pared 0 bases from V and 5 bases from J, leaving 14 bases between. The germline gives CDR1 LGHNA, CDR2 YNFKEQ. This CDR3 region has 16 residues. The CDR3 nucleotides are TGTGCCAGCAGCCAAGAAAGCATCTTTTCCCAAAACATTCAGTACTTC. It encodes CASSQESIFSQNIQYF.

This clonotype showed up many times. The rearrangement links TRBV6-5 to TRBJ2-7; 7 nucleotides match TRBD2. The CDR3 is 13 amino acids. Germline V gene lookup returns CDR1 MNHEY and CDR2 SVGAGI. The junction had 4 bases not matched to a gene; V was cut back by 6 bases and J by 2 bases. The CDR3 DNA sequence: TGTGCCAGCAGCCCAGGGAGGGCCTACGAGCAGTACTTC. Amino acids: CASSPGRAYEQYF.

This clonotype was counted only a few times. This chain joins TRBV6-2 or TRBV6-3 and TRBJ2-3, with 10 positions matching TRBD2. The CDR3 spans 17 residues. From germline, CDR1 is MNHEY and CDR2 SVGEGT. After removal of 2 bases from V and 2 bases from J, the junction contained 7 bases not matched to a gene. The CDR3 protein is CASSYPLAGDLTDTQYF. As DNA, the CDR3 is TGTGCCAGCAGTTACCCCCTAGCGGGAGACCTCACAGATACGCAGTATTTT.

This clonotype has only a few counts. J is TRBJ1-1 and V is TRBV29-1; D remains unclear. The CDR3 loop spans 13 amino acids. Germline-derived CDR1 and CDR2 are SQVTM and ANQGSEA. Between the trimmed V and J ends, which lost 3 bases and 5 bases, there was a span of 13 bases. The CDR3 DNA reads TGCAGCGTTGATGAGGCCGCGGAGACTGAAGCTTTCTTT. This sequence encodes CSVDEAAETEAFF.

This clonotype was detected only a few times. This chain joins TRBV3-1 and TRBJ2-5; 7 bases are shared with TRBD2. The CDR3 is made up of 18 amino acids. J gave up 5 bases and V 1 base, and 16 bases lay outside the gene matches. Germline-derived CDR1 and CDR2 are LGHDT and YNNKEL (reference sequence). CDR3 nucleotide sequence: TGTGCCAGCAGCCAAGCTATCCCGGGACTAAAGGGCGGGGAGACCCAGTACTTC. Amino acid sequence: CASSQAIPGLKGGETQYF.

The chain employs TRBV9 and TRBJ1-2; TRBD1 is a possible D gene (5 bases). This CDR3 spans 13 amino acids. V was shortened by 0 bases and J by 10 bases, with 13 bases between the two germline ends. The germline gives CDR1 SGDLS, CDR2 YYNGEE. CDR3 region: CASSVVGRQSYTF. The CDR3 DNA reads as TGTGCCAGCAGCGTAGTAGGGAGACAGTCCTACACCTTC.

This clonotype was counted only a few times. The DNA of the CDR3 is TGCGCCAGCAGCCCGGACAGACCACACTATGGCTACACCTTC. Its translation: CASSPDRPHYGYTF. The chain has TRBV5-1 and TRBJ1-2; a possible D gene is TRBD1 (6 bases). This CDR3 spans 14 amino acids. The germline V and J ends were trimmed by 4 bases and 3 bases, with 13 bases remaining between them. Per germline, CDR1 SGHRS and CDR2 YFSETQ.